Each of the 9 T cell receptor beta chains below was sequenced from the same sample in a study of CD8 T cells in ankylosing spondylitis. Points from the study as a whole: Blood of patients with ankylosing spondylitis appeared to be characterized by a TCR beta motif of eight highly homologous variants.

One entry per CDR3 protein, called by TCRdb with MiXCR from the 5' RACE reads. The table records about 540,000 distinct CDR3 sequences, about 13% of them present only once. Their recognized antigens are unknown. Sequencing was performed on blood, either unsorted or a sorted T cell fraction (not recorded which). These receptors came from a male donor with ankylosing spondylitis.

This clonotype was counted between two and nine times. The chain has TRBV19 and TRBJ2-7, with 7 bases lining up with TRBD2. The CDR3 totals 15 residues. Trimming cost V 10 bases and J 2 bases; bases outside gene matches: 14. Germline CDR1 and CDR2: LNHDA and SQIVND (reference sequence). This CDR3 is CATSIRASGPYEQYF. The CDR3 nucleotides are TGTGCCACCTCCATCCGGGCTAGCGGCCCCTACGAGCAGTACTTC. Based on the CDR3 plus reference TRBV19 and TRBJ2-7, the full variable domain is DGGITQSPKYLFRKEGQNVTLSCEQNLNHDAMYWYRQDPGQGLRLIYYSQIVNDFQKGDIAEGYSVSREKKESFPLTVTSAQKNPTAFYLCATSIRASGPYEQYFGPGTRLTVT.

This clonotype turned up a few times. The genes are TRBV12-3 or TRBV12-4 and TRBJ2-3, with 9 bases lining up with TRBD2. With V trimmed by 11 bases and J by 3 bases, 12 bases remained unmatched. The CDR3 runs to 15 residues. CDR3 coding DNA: TGTGCCTGCCAAATAGCGGGAGTGGGAACAGATACGCAGTATTTT. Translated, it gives CACQIAGVGTDTQYF.

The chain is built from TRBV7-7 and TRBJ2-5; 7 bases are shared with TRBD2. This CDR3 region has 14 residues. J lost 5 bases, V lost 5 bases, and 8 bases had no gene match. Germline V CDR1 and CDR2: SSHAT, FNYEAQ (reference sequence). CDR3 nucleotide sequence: TGTGCCAGCAGCCAGACGGGGGGTGTGGAGACCCAGTACTTC. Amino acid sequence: CASSQTGGVETQYF.

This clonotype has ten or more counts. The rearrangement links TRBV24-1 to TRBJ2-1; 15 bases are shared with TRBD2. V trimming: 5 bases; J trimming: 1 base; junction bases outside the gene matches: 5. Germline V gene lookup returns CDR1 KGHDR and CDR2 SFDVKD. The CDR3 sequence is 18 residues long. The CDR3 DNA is TGTGCCACCAGTGTCCCGGGACTAGCGGGAGGTTCCTACAATGAGCAGTTCTTC. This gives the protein CATSVPGLAGGSYNEQFF.

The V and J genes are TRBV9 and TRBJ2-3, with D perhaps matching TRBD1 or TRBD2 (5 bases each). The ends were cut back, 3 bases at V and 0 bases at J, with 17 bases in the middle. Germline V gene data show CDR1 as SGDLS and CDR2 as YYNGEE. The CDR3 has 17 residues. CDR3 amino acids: CASSDTGTNPSTDTQYF. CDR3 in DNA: TGTGCCAGCAGCGACACCGGGACGAACCCTAGCACAGATACGCAGTATTTT.

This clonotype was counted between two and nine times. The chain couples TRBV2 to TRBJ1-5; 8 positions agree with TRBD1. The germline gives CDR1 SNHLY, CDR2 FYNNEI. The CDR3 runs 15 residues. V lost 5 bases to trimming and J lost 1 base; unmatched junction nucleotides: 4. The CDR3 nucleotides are TGTGCCAGCAGTAGACAGGGGCTGAGCAATCAGCCCCAGCATTTT. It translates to CASSRQGLSNQPQHF.

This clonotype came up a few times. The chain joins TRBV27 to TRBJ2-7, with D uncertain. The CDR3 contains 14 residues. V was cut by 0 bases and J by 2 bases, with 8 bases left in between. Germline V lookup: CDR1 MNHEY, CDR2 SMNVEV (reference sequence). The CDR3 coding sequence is TGTGCCAGCAGTTTATCACGAAGGGCCTACGAGCAGTACTTC. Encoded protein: CASSLSRRAYEQYF.

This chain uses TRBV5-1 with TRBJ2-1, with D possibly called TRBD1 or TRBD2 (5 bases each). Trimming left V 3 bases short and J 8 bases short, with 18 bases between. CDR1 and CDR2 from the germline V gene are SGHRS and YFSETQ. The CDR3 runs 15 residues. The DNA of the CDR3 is TGCGCCAGCAGCTGGATTAGGCCCCAGGGAGATGAGCAGTTCTTC. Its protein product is CASSWIRPQGDEQFF.

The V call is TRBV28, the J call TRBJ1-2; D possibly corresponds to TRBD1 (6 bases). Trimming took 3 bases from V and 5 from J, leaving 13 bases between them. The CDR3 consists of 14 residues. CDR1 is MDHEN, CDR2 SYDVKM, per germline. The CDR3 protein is CASSLHRAGYGYTF. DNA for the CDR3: TGTGCCAGCAGTTTGCACAGGGCGGGTTATGGCTACACCTTC.